This entry lists 5 T cell receptor beta chains sequenced from one sample in a study of blood T cell repertoires in COVID-19. Produced via immunoSEQ multiplex PCR; TCRdb's table is partial and in-frame only. The data show some 120,000 clones, around 89% seen once. The sequencing input was peripheral blood. The receptors stem from a man aged 45 to 65 with acute or convalescent COVID-19.

This rearrangement joins TRBV7-8 to TRBJ1-2; D may be TRBD1 (5 bases). This CDR3 is 16 amino acids long. In germline, CDR1 is SGHVS, CDR2 FQNEAQ. Trimming left V 4 bases short and J 5 bases short, with 20 bases between. The CDR3: CASSSAGKAGRYGYTF. The CDR3 DNA reads as TGTGCCAGCAGCTCAGCCGGGAAAGCAGGGAGGTATGGCTACACCTTC.

The rearrangement links TRBV2 to TRBJ2-7; a possible D gene is TRBD2 (6 bases). The V gene lost 8 bases and the J gene lost 2 bases, with 7 bases spanning the gap. This CDR3 spans 11 amino acids. The germline CDR1 and CDR2 sequences are SNHLY and FYNNEI. CDR3 sequence reads: CASCGAYEQYF. The CDR3 nucleotides are TGTGCCAGCTGCGGGGCCTACGAGCAGTACTTC.

V is TRBV24-1 and J is TRBJ2-1; 12 bases map to TRBD1. This CDR3 contains 15 residues. Germline V gene sequence: CDR1 KGHDR, CDR2 SFDVKD. J was trimmed by 8 bases and V by 4 bases; bases with no gene match: 5. The CDR3 DNA sequence: TGTGCCACCAGTGACGCGGGACAGGGGGCCTATGAGCAGTTCTTC. This translates into CATSDAGQGAYEQFF.

V usage is TRBV27 and J usage is TRBJ2-7; possible D gene TRBD2, 6 bases. Germline V CDR1 and CDR2: MNHEY, SMNVEV (reference sequence). The CDR3 sequence is 16 residues long. The germline V and J ends were trimmed by 4 bases and 0 bases, with 16 bases remaining between them. In DNA form, the CDR3 reads TGTGCCAGCAGTTGCCTCCATTGCGGGGACTCCTACGAGCAGTACTTC. Translated: CASSCLHCGDSYEQYF.

V and J are TRBV18 and TRBJ2-1; the D is unclear. Between the trimmed V and J ends, which lost 3 bases and 6 bases, there was a span of 9 bases. The CDR3 covers 13 residues. Germline V gene sequence: CDR1 KGHSH, CDR2 LQKENI. The CDR3 reads CASSPTSANEQFF. CDR3 coding DNA: TGTGCCAGCTCACCGACTTCGGCCAATGAGCAGTTCTTC. Together with reference TRBV18 and TRBJ2-1, the CDR3 gives the full variable domain: NAGVMQNPRHLVRRRGQEARLRCSPMKGHSHVYWYRQLPEEGLKFMVYLQKENIIDESGMPKERFSAEFPKEGPSILRIQQVVRGDSAAYFCASSPTSANEQFFGPGTRLTVL.